This T cell receptor beta chain came from a study of graft-versus-host responses after intestinal transplantation. The V end lost 4 bases, the J end lost 4 bases, and 12 bases lay between the germline ends. CDR1 SGHRS and CDR2 YFSETQ come from the germline V gene. The CDR3 totals 14 residues. Generated by immunoSEQ multiplex PCR, the TCRdb table keeps only in-frame clones and is missing some. The sample records 8,500 to 10,000 clones, less than 90% being singletons. Intraepithelial and lamina propria lymphocytes were freed from processed graft tissue. The sequence came from a human patient who received an intestinal transplant, so some T cells may come from the graft donor. The J gene is TRBJ2-1, the V gene TRBV5-1; D gene uncertain. The sequenced sample was ileum tissue, obtained around 760 days after intestinal transplantation. Here the CDR3 reads CASSPAGTYNEQFF. As DNA, the CDR3 is TGCGCCAGCAGCCCTGCCGGCACATACAATGAGCAGTTCTTC.